The clone carrying this TCR beta chain was recorded at least ten times. The antigen is not known. These data are taken from a study of human T cells and chemical hapten exposure. The overall study: Epicutaneous patch tests delivered 0.01% DPC to the upper back, with evaluation at 6 days. Study-wide results and limits: High-frequency TCRs, those above 1 in 1000, stayed the same after DPC sensitization. Relative to controls, expanded TCRs formed significantly more large CDR3 similarity clusters.

The germline gives CDR1 MNHEY, CDR2 SVGEGT. Trimming shortened V by 5 bases and J by 4 bases, and 5 bases separated the two germline ends. The CDR3 contains 12 residues. Individual cDNA molecules in this library carried unique molecular identifiers. One entry per CDR3 protein results from TCRdb running MiXCR on the RACE reads. The table has roughly 380,000 distinct CDR3 sequences, just under 6.5% seen once. Time point specified: patch test 2, 6 weeks after DPC sensitization. Treatment given: therapeutic diphenylcyclopropenone sensitization with weekly scalp DPC. The sequenced sample was whole blood, obtained in connection with sensitization to the hapten diphenylcyclopropenone (DPC). This sequence joins TRBV6-2 or TRBV6-3 and TRBJ2-2; D gene unclear. The sequence was collected from a woman aged 18-35 years with alopecia areata. Some clones in this sample may be carry-over from other donors' samples. CDR3 amino acids: CASSQTTGELFF. For the CDR3, the DNA is TGTGCCAGCAGTCAGACCACCGGGGAGCTGTTTTTT.